This T cell receptor (beta chain) was identified during a study of blood T cell repertoires in COVID-19 (dated by TCRdb to about 2020). Study-level background: Samples from collaborators originated in the United States, Italy and Spain and spanned both the acute and convalescent phases of COVID-19. Where HLA class I and class II types were available, the types were taken from metadata supplied by the sample provider, not from assay-based typing. The prospective study material was composed of cDNA or gDNA derived from T cells, B-cell-depleted T cells, or PBMCs. Deeply sampled blood TCRbeta repertoires from subjects exposed to, actively infected with, or recovered from COVID-19 were included in the dataset. The samples were drawn from two sources: the first 160 participants of the ongoing ImmuneRACE study, and 1,000 to 1,500 subjects contributed by 6 global collaborators. The repertoires were released in a freely available public database intended as a resource for research on the immune response to SARS-CoV-2. The sample metadata nearly always contained a de-identified subject ID, COVID-19 status, age in years and sex.

What the research found in general, with its limitations: The amount of clinical and demographic metadata varied by source and participant and was provided uncurated.

TCRbeta CDR3 regions were amplified from genomic DNA using the immunoSEQ Assay, a bias-controlled multiplex PCR. The source study handled its data this way. Within the assay, amplification of reference gene primers was used to estimate how many nucleated cells each sample contained. Sequence reads were collapsed and filtered to measure the absolute abundance of every unique TCRbeta CDR3 rearrangement. Productive Simpson clonality was computed per sample as the square root of Simpson's diversity index over productive rearrangements. TCRdb provides this immuneACCESS table in a form limited to in-frame rearrangements. Some clones are lacking; in checked studies, under half of them reflect an unresolved V gene, and why the rest are absent is not known. D and trimming were read from the DNA, whereas the V and J calls and clone size are those reported in that table. The sample table records 90,000 to 140,000 clones; roughly 80% of these occur just once. 15% of the sample is in the top ten clones.

Trimmed from V: 4 bases; trimmed from J: 7 bases; junction bases lacking a gene match: 7. CDR1 and CDR2 (SGDLS, YYNGEE) derive from the germline V gene. CDR3 length: 13 amino acids, cysteine to phenylalanine. Only CDR3 DNA remains: 39 bases, in frame from the first base. Collaborating institutions collected whole blood in K2EDTA tubes following their own protocols. For TCRbeta analysis, collaborators shipped samples in one of three forms: frozen whole blood, isolated PBMCs, or DNA extracted from either of those sample types. For this clone: Its antigen remains unidentified. Nothing much larger sits one base from this clone, and base qualities are not available.

The chain is made from TRBV9 and TRBJ1-2; 7 junctional bases match TRBD1. The clonotype originates from a woman older than 75 with acute or convalescent COVID-19. The sequenced material came from peripheral blood. The DNA sequence is TGTGCCAGCAGCTCCAGGACAGGATTTGGCTACACCTTC. Translated, it gives CASSSRTGFGYTF.